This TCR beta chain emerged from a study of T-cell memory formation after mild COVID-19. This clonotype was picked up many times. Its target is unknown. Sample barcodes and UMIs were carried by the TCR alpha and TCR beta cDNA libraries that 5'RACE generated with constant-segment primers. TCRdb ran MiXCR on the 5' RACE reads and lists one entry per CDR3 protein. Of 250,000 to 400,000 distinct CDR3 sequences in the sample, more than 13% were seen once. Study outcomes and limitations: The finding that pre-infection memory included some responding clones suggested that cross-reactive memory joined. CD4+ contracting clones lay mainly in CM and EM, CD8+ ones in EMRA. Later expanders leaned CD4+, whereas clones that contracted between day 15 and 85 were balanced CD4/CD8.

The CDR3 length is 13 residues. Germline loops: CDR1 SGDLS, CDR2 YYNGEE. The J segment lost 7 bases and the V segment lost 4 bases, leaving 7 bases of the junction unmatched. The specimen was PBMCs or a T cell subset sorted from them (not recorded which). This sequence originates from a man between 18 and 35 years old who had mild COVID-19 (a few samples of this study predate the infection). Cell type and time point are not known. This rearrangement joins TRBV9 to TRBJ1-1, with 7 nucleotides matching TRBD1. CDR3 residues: CASSPRGRGEAFF. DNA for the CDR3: TGTGCCAGCAGCCCTAGGGGGCGAGGTGAAGCTTTCTTT.